The 20 T cell receptor beta chains given below trace back to one sample, sequenced in a study of T cell responses to AZD1222 COVID-19 vaccine. Clones were sequenced by immunoSEQ multiplex PCR, and TCRdb holds only the in-frame ones, with some missing. In the table there are 90,000 to 150,000 clones, approximately 92% of which are singletons. This specimen was peripheral blood, taken 28 days after the second AZD1222 dose. The receptors here all came from an adult who received the AZD1222 COVID-19 vaccine.

The V call is TRBV11-2, the J call TRBJ1-3; D is ambiguous. CDR3 size: 12 residues. Per the germline V gene, CDR1 is SGHAT and CDR2 is FQNNGV. Trimming stripped 5 bases from V and 2 bases from J, with 4 bases between. Here the CDR3 reads CASSTAGNTIYF. The CDR3 DNA reads TGTGCCAGCAGCACGGCTGGAAACACCATATATTTT.

The chain has TRBV29-1 and TRBJ1-2; D may be TRBD1 (5 bases). Trimming took 5 bases from V and 1 from J, leaving 14 bases between them. The CDR3 extends over 14 amino acids. Germline lookup yields CDR1 SQVTM and CDR2 ANQGSEA. The CDR3 spells CSVRKEGYNYGYTF. CDR3 sequence (DNA): TGCAGCGTTAGGAAGGAGGGGTATAACTATGGCTACACCTTC.

The rearrangement uses TRBV11-2 and TRBJ1-6, with D uncertain. Trimming shortened V by 6 bases and J by 9 bases, and 21 bases separated the two germline ends. Germline assignment: CDR1 SGHAT and CDR2 FQNNGV. The CDR3 extends over 16 amino acids. The CDR3 sequence: CASRRPGRAIPSPLHF. As DNA, the CDR3 is TGTGCCAGCAGACGACCGGGCCGGGCCATTCCTTCACCCCTCCACTTT.

V is TRBV7-2 and J is TRBJ2-3, with TRBD1 as a possible D gene (5 bases). The germline gives CDR1 SGHTA, CDR2 FQGNSA. The CDR3 length is 14 residues. V shed 5 bases and J shed 3 bases, with 12 bases lying between them. Written as DNA, the CDR3 is TGTGCCAGCAGCAAGTCCTACAGGACAGATACGCAGTATTTT. It encodes CASSKSYRTDTQYF.

V usage is TRBV7-9 and J usage is TRBJ2-3, with 11 bases that match TRBD2. Germline V gene sequence: CDR1 SEHNR, CDR2 FQNEAQ (reference sequence). V was pared by 5 bases and J by 3 bases, with 13 bases of the junction left unmatched. The CDR3 consists of 18 residues. CDR3: CASSKRGLAGGPTDTQYF. CDR3 coding DNA: TGTGCCAGCAGCAAGCGAGGGCTAGCGGGAGGCCCTACAGATACGCAGTATTTT.

The chain has TRBV11-2 and TRBJ2-3, with 7 bases fitting TRBD2. CDR3 length equals 15 residues. V gave up 5 bases and J gave up 4 bases; unmatched junction bases: 9. Germline-derived CDR1 and CDR2 are SGHAT and FQNNGV. CDR3 in DNA: TGTGCCAGCAGCATAAGGGCGGGAGTTCCAGATACGCAGTATTTT. This encodes CASSIRAGVPDTQYF.

The rearrangement joins TRBV7-9 to TRBJ2-3, with D perhaps matching TRBD2 (6 bases). V was shortened by 4 bases and J by 2 bases, with 16 bases between the two germline ends. Per germline, CDR1 SEHNR and CDR2 FQNEAQ (reference sequence). There are 16 residues in the CDR3. For the CDR3, the DNA is TGTGCCAGCAGCTCTAATAGCGGTCCTAACACAGATACGCAGTATTTT. Translating it yields CASSSNSGPNTDTQYF.

The rearrangement uses TRBV6-5 and TRBJ2-1; D is undetermined. Trimming removed 6 bases at V and 5 bases at J, with 11 bases between. CDR1 MNHEY and CDR2 SVGAGI come from the germline V gene. The CDR3 is 13 residues long. The CDR3 DNA reads TGTGCCAGCAGCCGCGGACGGAACAATGAGCAGTTCTTC. Translating gives CASSRGRNNEQFF.

This rearrangement joins TRBV5-1 to TRBJ1-6, with TRBD1 as a possible D gene (5 bases). V dropped 5 bases and J dropped 10 bases, with 19 bases sitting between them. Germline loops: CDR1 SGHRS, CDR2 YFSETQ. CDR3 length equals 15 residues. CDR3: CASRELSQGGSPLHF. Written as DNA, the CDR3 is TGCGCCAGCAGGGAACTTAGCCAGGGAGGCTCACCCCTCCACTTT.

The V call is TRBV28, the J call TRBJ2-1, with TRBD1 matching over 9 bases. Germline CDR1 and CDR2: MDHEN and SYDVKM. Trimming cost V 6 bases and J 5 bases; bases outside gene matches: 11. The CDR3 has 16 amino acids. The CDR3 spells CASSSPGTGLNNEQFF. The CDR3 DNA is TGTGCCAGCAGCTCACCCGGGACAGGGCTCAACAATGAGCAGTTCTTC. The whole variable domain, remainder taken from reference TRBV28 and TRBJ2-1, is DVKVTQSSRYLVKRTGEKVFLECVQDMDHENMFWYRQDPGLGLRLIYFSYDVKMKEKGDIPEGYSVSREKKERFSLILESASTNQTSMYLCASSSPGTGLNNEQFFGPGTRLTVL.

V is TRBV11-2 and J is TRBJ1-1, with 9 positions matching TRBD1. Trimming took 5 bases from V and 1 from J; bases not matched to a gene: 5. This CDR3 has 15 residues. Germline V gene lookup returns CDR1 SGHAT and CDR2 FQNNGV. CDR3 DNA: TGTGCCAGCAGCCATGACAGGGGGGGGAACACTGAAGCTTTCTTT. This translates into CASSHDRGGNTEAFF. Drawing the rest from reference TRBV11-2 and TRBJ1-1, the complete variable domain is EAGVAQSPRYKIIEKRQSVAFWCNPISGHATLYWYQQILGQGPKLLIQFQNNGVVDDSQLPKDRFSAERLKGVDSTLKIQPAKLEDSAVYLCASSHDRGGNTEAFFGQGTRLTVV.

The genes are TRBV6-6 and TRBJ1-2; tentatively, D is TRBD1 (5 bases). Trimming removed 11 bases from V and 7 bases from J, with 17 bases in between. Germline CDR1 is MNHNY and CDR2 is SVGAGI (reference sequence). The CDR3 length is 12 residues. Written as DNA, the CDR3 is TGTGCCCATCCGGGAGGGGAGGGTGGCTACACCTTC. Its protein is CAHPGGEGGYTF.

V usage is TRBV6-1 and J usage is TRBJ2-7; possible D gene TRBD2, 5 bases. V was trimmed by 0 bases and J by 0 bases, leaving 12 bases between them. Germline CDR1 reads MNHNS; CDR2 reads SASEGT. CDR3 size: 16 residues. CDR3 sequence reads: CASSEALGLSSYEQYF. The CDR3 nucleotides read TGTGCCAGCAGTGAAGCGCTAGGACTGAGCTCCTACGAGCAGTACTTC.

The rearrangement links TRBV13 to TRBJ2-5; 14 nucleotides agree with TRBD2. This CDR3 contains 17 residues. Germline V gene lookup returns CDR1 PRHDT and CDR2 FYEKMQ (reference sequence). V shed 5 bases, J shed 5 bases, and the junction held 10 bases outside the gene matches. CDR3: CASSRWTSGGTRETQYF. The DNA of the CDR3 is TGTGCCAGCAGCCGATGGACTAGCGGGGGGACCCGGGAGACCCAGTACTTC.

The table lists this clone with a count of one. This chain links TRBV7-2 with TRBJ2-5; TRBD2 agrees at 10 bases. With V trimmed by 1 base and J by 2 bases, 4 bases remained unmatched. There are 16 residues in the CDR3. CDR1 SGHTA and CDR2 FQGNSA come from the germline V gene. CDR3 sequence: CASSLELAGTQETQYF. CDR3 nucleotide sequence: TGTGCCAGCAGCTTAGAACTAGCGGGAACTCAAGAGACCCAGTACTTC.

This chain connects TRBV19 to TRBJ2-2; D assignment may be TRBD1 or TRBD2 (5 bases each). Trimming took 6 bases from V and 6 from J, leaving 17 bases between them. The CDR3 covers 15 residues. Germline assignment: CDR1 LNHDA and CDR2 SQIVND (reference sequence). CDR3 coding DNA: TGTGCCAGTAGCTGGGACCACCCTGGGGCCGGGGAGCTGTTTTTT. Protein product: CASSWDHPGAGELFF.

The table lists this clone with many counts. The rearrangement uses TRBV7-9 and TRBJ1-2; D gene unclear. Trimming stripped 6 bases from V and 0 bases from J, with 8 bases between. The CDR3 covers 13 residues. CDR1 is SEHNR, CDR2 FQNEAQ, per germline (reference sequence). DNA for the CDR3: TGTGCCAGCAGGCTAGAAGCTAACTATGGCTACACCTTC. As protein: CASRLEANYGYTF. Drawing the rest from reference TRBV7-9 and TRBJ1-2, the complete variable domain is DTGVSQNPRHKITKRGQNVTFRCDPISEHNRLYWYRQTLGQGPEFLTYFQNEAQLEKSRLLSDRFSAERPKGSFSTLEIQRTEQGDSAMYLCASRLEANYGYTFGSGTRLTVV.

The rearrangement joins TRBV6-5 to TRBJ2-1, with D unresolved. Germline CDR1 and CDR2: MNHEY and SVGAGI. The V gene lost 6 bases and the J gene lost 4 bases, with 16 bases spanning the gap. The CDR3 is made up of 15 amino acids. This CDR3 is CASSPASSVYNEQFF. CDR3 nucleotide sequence: TGTGCCAGCAGCCCCGCTTCCAGTGTATACAATGAGCAGTTCTTC.

V usage is TRBV19 and J usage is TRBJ1-1; 7 nucleotides match TRBD1. The trim removed 4 bases at V and 0 bases at J, leaving 5 bases unmatched. The CDR3 runs to 15 residues. Looked up from germline, CDR1 is LNHDA and CDR2 is SQIVND (reference sequence). The CDR3: CASSKSGQMNTEAFF. The CDR3 bases are TGTGCCAGTAGTAAGTCGGGACAGATGAACACTGAAGCTTTCTTT.

This sequence joins TRBV14 and TRBJ2-6; D is possibly TRBD2 (7 bases). V was trimmed by 1 base and J by 0 bases, leaving 19 bases between them. Germline loops: CDR1 SGHDN, CDR2 FVKESK. CDR3 length: 20 amino acids. This CDR3 is CASSQGTGGFLRSGANVLTF. The CDR3 DNA follows: TGTGCCAGCAGCCAAGGGACGGGGGGCTTTTTACGCTCTGGGGCCAACGTCCTGACTTTC.